A single sample gave rise to the 19 T cell receptor beta chains below, sequenced in a study of blood T cell repertoires in COVID-19. Assay used: immunoSEQ multiplex PCR; TCRdb lists only in-frame clones, some missing. The table shows about 220,000 clones, with approximately 81% occurring only once. Sequencing used peripheral blood. These receptors were obtained from a man aged 30-40 years with active or convalescent COVID-19.

The V gene is TRBV2, the J gene TRBJ1-1; 7 bases agree with TRBD1. After removal of 11 bases from V and 2 bases from J, the junction contained 8 bases not matched to a gene. CDR1 and CDR2 (germline): SNHLY, FYNNEI. CDR3 length: 13 amino acids. The CDR3 here is CAGQQGRNTEAFF. CDR3 DNA sequence: TGTGCCGGTCAACAGGGGCGAAACACTGAAGCTTTCTTT.

In nucleotides, the CDR3 is TGTGCCAGCAGCTTACGACAGGGGAACTATGGCTACACCTTC. This sequence encodes CASSLRQGNYGYTF. V and J are TRBV6-5 and TRBJ1-2; 8 positions agree with TRBD1. Trimming at V came to 6 bases and at J to 2 bases, leaving 5 bases not matched to a gene. Germline values: CDR1 MNHEY, CDR2 SVGAGI. This CDR3 comprises 14 residues.

The chain carries TRBV25-1 and TRBJ1-6; tentatively, D is TRBD1 (6 bases). This CDR3 comprises 15 residues. V gave up 3 bases and J gave up 7 bases, with 13 bases separating them. Germline loops: CDR1 MGHDK, CDR2 SYGVNS. The CDR3 sequence: CASSEGDTNNSPLHF. The CDR3 nucleotides are TGTGCCAGCAGTGAGGGGGACACCAACAATTCACCCCTCCACTTT.

This chain connects TRBV4-3 to TRBJ2-5; weak D call: TRBD1 (5 bases). The CDR3 sequence is 15 residues long. In germline, CDR1 is LGHNA, CDR2 YSLEER. V lost 3 bases and J 5 bases, leaving 16 bases between the germline ends. CDR3 sequence reads: CASSQVYDPGETQYF. Written as DNA, the CDR3 is TGCGCCAGCAGCCAGGTATATGATCCAGGGGAGACCCAGTACTTC.

V usage is TRBV21-1 and J usage is TRBJ2-2; the table gives TRBD1 as D, unverified against the DNA. TRBV21-1 is annotated as a pseudogene. The CDR3 is 16 residues long. The CDR3 nucleotides are TGTGCCAGCAGCAAAGTGAAGGGGGCGATCACCGGGGAGCTGTTTTTT. This sequence encodes CASSKVKGAITGELFF.

This clone was observed once. The J gene is TRBJ1-5, the V gene TRBV24-1; 7 positions match TRBD1. Germline lookup yields CDR1 KGHDR and CDR2 SFDVKD. The CDR3 contains 18 residues. Germline trimming cut 2 bases from V and 3 bases from J; bases unmatched to any gene: 12. The CDR3 is CATSDSLTTGLNNQPQHF. CDR3 DNA sequence: TGTGCCACCAGTGATTCTCTCACGACAGGGTTAAACAATCAGCCCCAGCATTTT.

The chain carries TRBV9 and TRBJ2-7; 9 nucleotides line up with TRBD1. Germline V lookup: CDR1 SGDLS, CDR2 YYNGEE. V shed 0 bases and J 3 bases; nucleotides not matched to a gene: 1. This CDR3 contains 14 residues. The CDR3 coding sequence is TGTGCCAGCAGCGTAGGACAGGGGGGCTACGAGCAGTACTTC. Translating gives CASSVGQGGYEQYF. Using reference TRBV9 and TRBJ2-7 for the parts outside the CDR3, the full variable domain is DSGVTQTPKHLITATGQRVTLRCSPRSGDLSVYWYQQSLDQGLQFLIQYYNGEERAKGNILERFSAQQFPDLHSELNLSSLELGDSALYFCASSVGQGGYEQYFGPGTRLTVT.

This rearrangement joins TRBV4-3 to TRBJ1-3, with 9 bases aligning to TRBD1. The CDR3 has 16 residues. CDR1 is LGHNA and CDR2 is YSLEER in the germline V gene. Trimming at V came to 1 base and at J to 4 bases, leaving 5 bases not matched to a gene. The CDR3 sequence is CASSQVAGTGGNTIYF. CDR3 nucleotide sequence: TGCGCCAGCAGCCAAGTCGCCGGGACAGGGGGAAACACCATATATTTT.

This CDR3 reads CASSGTGTMSGELFF. In DNA form, the CDR3 reads TGTGCCAGCAGTGGGACAGGGACTATGAGCGGGGAGCTGTTTTTT. V is TRBV3-1 (or the pseudogene TRBV3-2) and J is TRBJ2-2; the match to TRBD1 covers 9 bases. Germline assignment: CDR1 LGHDT and CDR2 YNNKEL (reference sequence). Germline trimming cut 6 bases from V and 7 bases from J; bases unmatched to any gene: 9. The CDR3 is made up of 15 amino acids.

The J gene is TRBJ1-1, the V gene TRBV18; D is unresolved. CDR3 length: 15 residues. Trimming removed 4 bases at V and 1 base at J, with 13 bases between. The germline V gene has CDR1 KGHSH and CDR2 LQKENI. CDR3 in amino acids: CASSLTGIGNTEAFF. The DNA of the CDR3 is TGTGCCAGCTCACTCACCGGGATCGGGAACACTGAAGCTTTCTTT.

V and J are TRBV1 and TRBJ2-2; the table's D call, TRBD2, was not checked against the DNA. TRBV1 is shown as a pseudogene. CDR3 length: 18 residues. The CDR3 region is CTSSQAGKAWEGTGELFF. For the CDR3, the DNA is TGCACCAGCAGCCAAGCAGGGAAGGCCTGGGAGGGCACCGGGGAGCTGTTTTTT.

V is TRBV4-3 and J is TRBJ1-5, with 9 bases identical to TRBD1. CDR3 length: 14 amino acids. Germline V gene lookup returns CDR1 LGHNA and CDR2 YSLEER. V was clipped by 4 bases and J by 4 bases; unmatched bases: 2. CDR3 DNA: TGCGCCAGCAGCCCCGGACAGGGGAATCAGCCCCAGCATTTT. Residues: CASSPGQGNQPQHF.

This clone was counted only a few times. The V gene is TRBV7-2, the J gene TRBJ2-1; 7 nucleotides match TRBD1. CDR1 SGHTA and CDR2 FQGNSA come from the germline V gene. Trimming took 2 bases from V and 4 from J; bases not matched to a gene: 5. CDR3 size: 15 residues. The CDR3 sequence is CASSLRGQRYNEQFF. The CDR3 nucleotides read TGTGCCAGCAGCTTAAGGGGACAGCGATACAATGAGCAGTTCTTC.

The chain carries TRBV7-9 and TRBJ1-6; D call uncertain. Germline values: CDR1 SEHNR, CDR2 FQNEAQ (reference sequence). Trimming cost V 4 bases and J 8 bases, with 6 bases left between them. This CDR3 has 12 residues. The CDR3 region has the DNA TGTGCCAGCAGCTCGTACTATTCACCCCTCCACTTT. Its translation is CASSSYYSPLHF. Based on the CDR3 plus reference TRBV7-9 and TRBJ1-6, the full variable domain is DTGVSQNPRHKITKRGQNVTFRCDPISEHNRLYWYRQTLGQGPEFLTYFQNEAQLEKSRLLSDRFSAERPKGSFSTLEIQRTEQGDSAMYLCASSSYYSPLHFGNGTRLTVT.

DNA for the CDR3: TGTGCCAGCAGCTTTTTTGAAAGACAGGATAGCACAGATACGCAGTATTTT. It encodes CASSFFERQDSTDTQYF. The V and J genes are TRBV7-6 and TRBJ2-3; D perhaps matches TRBD1 (6 bases). CDR1 and CDR2 from the germline V gene are SGHVS and FNYEAQ. The CDR3 contains 17 residues. Trimming pared 3 bases from V and 0 bases from J, leaving 16 bases between.

The chain has TRBV10-1 and TRBJ1-1; 7 bases fit TRBD1. Per the germline V gene, CDR1 is WNHNN and CDR2 is SYGVQD (reference sequence). This CDR3 contains 14 residues. J lost 11 bases, V lost 2 bases, and 11 bases had no gene match. Here the CDR3 DNA reads TGCGCCAGCAGTGAGACGGGACAGTTCTTTGGGGCTTTCTTT. Protein: CASSETGQFFGAFF.

The chain uses TRBV5-5 and TRBJ2-2; 7 bases are shared with TRBD1. This CDR3 comprises 15 residues. The germline V gene encodes CDR1 SGHKS and CDR2 YYEKEE (reference sequence). With V trimmed by 0 bases and J by 3 bases, 2 bases remained unmatched. CDR3 DNA: TGTGCCAGCAGCTTGGGCGACAGGGACACCGGGGAGCTGTTTTTT. Encoded protein: CASSLGDRDTGELFF.

This chain connects TRBV18 to TRBJ1-2; no definite D call. Germline CDR1 is KGHSH and CDR2 is LQKENI. There are 14 residues in the CDR3. The V end lost 3 bases, the J end lost 4 bases, and 12 bases lay between the germline ends. DNA for the CDR3: TGTGCCAGCTCACCTAATGACGGGGTCTATGGCTACACCTTC. Its translation is CASSPNDGVYGYTF.

The chain employs TRBV7-3 and TRBJ2-1; a possible D gene is TRBD2 (5 bases). V was shortened by 6 bases and J by 9 bases, with 27 bases between the two germline ends. Germline CDR1 reads SGHTA; CDR2 reads FQGTGA. There are 17 residues in the CDR3. The CDR3 DNA sequence: TGTGCCAGCAGGGCTCGGGGAGCGGCAAGGGATGGTGGTGAGCAGTTCTTC. It encodes CASRARGAARDGGEQFF.